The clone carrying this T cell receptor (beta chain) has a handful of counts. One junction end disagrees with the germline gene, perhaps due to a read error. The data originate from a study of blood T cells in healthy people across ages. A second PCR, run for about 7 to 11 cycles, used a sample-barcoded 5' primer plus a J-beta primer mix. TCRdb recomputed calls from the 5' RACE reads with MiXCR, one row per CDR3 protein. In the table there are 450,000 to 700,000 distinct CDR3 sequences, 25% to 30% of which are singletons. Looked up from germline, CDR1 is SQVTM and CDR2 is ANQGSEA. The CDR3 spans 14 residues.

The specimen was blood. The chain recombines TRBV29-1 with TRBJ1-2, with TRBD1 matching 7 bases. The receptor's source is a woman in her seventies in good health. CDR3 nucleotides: TGCAGCGCTGAAGGAGGGGGCAGGGGCTATGGCTACACCTTC. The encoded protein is CSAEGGGRGYGYTF.